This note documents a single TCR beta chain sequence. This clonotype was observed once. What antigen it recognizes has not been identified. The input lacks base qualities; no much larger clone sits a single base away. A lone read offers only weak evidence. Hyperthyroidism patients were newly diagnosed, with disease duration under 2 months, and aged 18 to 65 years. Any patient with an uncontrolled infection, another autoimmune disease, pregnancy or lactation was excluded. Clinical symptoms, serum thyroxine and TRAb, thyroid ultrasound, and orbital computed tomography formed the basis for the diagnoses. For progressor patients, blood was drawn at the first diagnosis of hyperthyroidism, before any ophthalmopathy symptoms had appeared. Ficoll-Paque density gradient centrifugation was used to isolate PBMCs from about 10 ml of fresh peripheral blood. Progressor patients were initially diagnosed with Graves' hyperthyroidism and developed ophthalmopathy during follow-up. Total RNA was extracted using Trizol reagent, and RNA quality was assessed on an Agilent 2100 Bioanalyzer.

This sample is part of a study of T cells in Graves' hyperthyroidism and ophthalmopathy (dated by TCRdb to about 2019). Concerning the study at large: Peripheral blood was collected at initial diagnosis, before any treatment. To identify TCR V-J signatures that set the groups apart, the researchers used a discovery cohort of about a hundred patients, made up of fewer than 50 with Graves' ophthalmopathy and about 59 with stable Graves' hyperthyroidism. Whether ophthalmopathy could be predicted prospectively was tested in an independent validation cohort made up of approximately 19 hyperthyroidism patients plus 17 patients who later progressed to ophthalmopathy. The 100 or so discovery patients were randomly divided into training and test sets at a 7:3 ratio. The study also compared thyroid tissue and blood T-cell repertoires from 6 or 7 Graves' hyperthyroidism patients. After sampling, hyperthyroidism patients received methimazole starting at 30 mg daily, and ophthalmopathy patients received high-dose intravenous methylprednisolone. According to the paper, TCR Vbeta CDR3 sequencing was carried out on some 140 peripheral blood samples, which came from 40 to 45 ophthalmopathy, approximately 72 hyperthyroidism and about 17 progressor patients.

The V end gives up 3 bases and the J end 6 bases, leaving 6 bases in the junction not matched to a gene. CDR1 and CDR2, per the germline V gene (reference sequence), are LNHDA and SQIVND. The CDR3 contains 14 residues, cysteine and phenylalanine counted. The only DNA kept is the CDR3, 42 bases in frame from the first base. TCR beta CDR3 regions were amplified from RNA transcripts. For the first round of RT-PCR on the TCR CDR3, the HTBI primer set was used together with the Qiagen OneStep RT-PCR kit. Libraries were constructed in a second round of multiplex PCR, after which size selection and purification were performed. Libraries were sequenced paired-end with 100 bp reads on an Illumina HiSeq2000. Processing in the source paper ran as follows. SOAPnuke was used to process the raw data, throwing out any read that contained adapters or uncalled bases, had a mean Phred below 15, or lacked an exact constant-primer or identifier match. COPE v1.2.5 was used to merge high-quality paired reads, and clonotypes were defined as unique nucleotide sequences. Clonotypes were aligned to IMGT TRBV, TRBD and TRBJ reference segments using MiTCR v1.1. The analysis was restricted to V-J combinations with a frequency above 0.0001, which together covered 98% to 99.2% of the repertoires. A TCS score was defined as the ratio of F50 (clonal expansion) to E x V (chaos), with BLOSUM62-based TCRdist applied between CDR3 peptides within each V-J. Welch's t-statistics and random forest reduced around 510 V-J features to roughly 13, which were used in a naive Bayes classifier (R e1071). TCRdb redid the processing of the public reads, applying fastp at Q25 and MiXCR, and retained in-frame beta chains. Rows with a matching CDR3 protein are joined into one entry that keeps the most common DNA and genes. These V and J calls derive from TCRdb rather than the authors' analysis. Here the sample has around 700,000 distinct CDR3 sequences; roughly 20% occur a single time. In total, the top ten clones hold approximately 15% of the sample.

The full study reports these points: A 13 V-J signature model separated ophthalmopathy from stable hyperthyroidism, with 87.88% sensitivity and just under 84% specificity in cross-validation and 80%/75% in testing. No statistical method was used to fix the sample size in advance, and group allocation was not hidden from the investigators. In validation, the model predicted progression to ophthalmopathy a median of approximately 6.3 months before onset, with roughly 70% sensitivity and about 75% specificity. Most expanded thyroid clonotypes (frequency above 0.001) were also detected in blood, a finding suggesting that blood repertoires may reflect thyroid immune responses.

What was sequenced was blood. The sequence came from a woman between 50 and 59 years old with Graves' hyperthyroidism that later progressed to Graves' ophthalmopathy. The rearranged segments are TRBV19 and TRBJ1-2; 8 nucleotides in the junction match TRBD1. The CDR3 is CASSITGQDHGYTF. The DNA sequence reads TGTGCCAGTAGTATTACGGGACAGGACCATGGCTACACCTTC.